Following are 17 T cell receptor beta chains from one sample sequenced in a study of blood T cell repertoires in COVID-19 (dated by TCRdb to 2018 to 2021). The library was obtained by the immunoSEQ multiplex PCR assay. TCRdb carries this immuneACCESS record with in-frame sequences only. Its versions omit some clonotypes, under half of them owing to an unresolved V gene in the studies checked, with the rest unexplained. The sample has more than 350,000 clones on record, approximately 90% of them singletons. The ten largest clonotypes hold roughly 1.4% of the sample. The sequencing sample was made of PBMCs or T cells enriched from blood (not recorded which). The receptors derive from a woman aged 18 to 35 who had been exposed to COVID-19.

The table lists this clone with a count of one. The chain carries TRBV18 and TRBJ2-7; possible D gene TRBD2, 6 bases. The CDR3 has 13 amino acids. V shed 3 bases and J shed 2 bases, with 8 bases lying between them. Germline CDR1 KGHSH, CDR2 LQKENI. In DNA, the CDR3 is TGTGCCAGCTCACCCGCGGGAACCTACGAGCAGTACTTC. It yields the protein CASSPAGTYEQYF.

This chain connects TRBV14 to TRBJ2-5; D unresolved. Germline assignment: CDR1 SGHDN and CDR2 FVKESK. The V end lost 0 bases, the J end lost 2 bases, and 13 bases lay between the germline ends. There are 16 residues in the CDR3. The CDR3 protein is CASSQDGRRRQETQYF. DNA for the CDR3: TGTGCCAGCAGCCAAGATGGGCGACGCCGTCAAGAGACCCAGTACTTC.

The V gene is TRBV27, the J gene TRBJ2-7; TRBD1 matches 7 bases. V gave up 6 bases and J gave up 3 bases; unmatched junction bases: 11. The germline gives CDR1 MNHEY, CDR2 SMNVEV (reference sequence). This CDR3 comprises 15 residues. This chain's CDR3 is CASSSPGTAIYEQYF. As DNA, the CDR3 is TGTGCCAGCAGCTCTCCTGGGACAGCGATCTACGAGCAGTACTTC.

The rearrangement joins TRBV11-2 to TRBJ2-7, with 9 bases that match TRBD1. J gave up 4 bases and V 5 bases, and 6 bases lay outside the gene matches. The germline gives CDR1 SGHAT, CDR2 FQNNGV. The CDR3 spans 14 residues. CDR3 in amino acids: CASSVYRGQYEQYF. CDR3 nucleotides: TGTGCCAGCAGCGTATACAGGGGGCAGTACGAGCAGTACTTC. The full variable domain, with the rest looked up from reference TRBV11-2 and TRBJ2-7, is EAGVAQSPRYKIIEKRQSVAFWCNPISGHATLYWYQQILGQGPKLLIQFQNNGVVDDSQLPKDRFSAERLKGVDSTLKIQPAKLEDSAVYLCASSVYRGQYEQYFGPGTRLTVT.

V is TRBV10-3 and J is TRBJ2-7; D might be TRBD1 (6 bases). Trimming removed 10 bases at V and 2 bases at J, with 18 bases between. In germline, CDR1 is ENHRY, CDR2 SYGVKD. CDR3 length: 14 residues. CDR3 coding DNA: TGTGCCACCGGACGGGACACGGGCACCTACGAGCAGTACTTC. Translating it yields CATGRDTGTYEQYF.

The J gene is TRBJ1-5, the V gene TRBV2; TRBD1 matches at 7 bases. Unmatched junction bases numbered 6, after V lost 6 bases and J lost 1 base. From germline, CDR1 is SNHLY and CDR2 FYNNEI. The CDR3 consists of 15 residues. The CDR3 loop is CASRSDRVSNQPQHF. CDR3 coding DNA: TGTGCCAGCAGGAGTGACAGGGTGAGCAATCAGCCCCAGCATTTT. The complete variable domain, with remaining parts taken from reference TRBV2 and TRBJ1-5, reads EPEVTQTPSHQVTQMGQEVILRCVPISNHLYFYWYRQILGQKVEFLVSFYNNEISEKSEIFDDQFSVERPDGSNFTLKIRSTKLEDSAMYFCASRSDRVSNQPQHFGDGTRLSIL.

The V gene is TRBV11-2, the J gene TRBJ2-7; 7 nucleotides line up with TRBD1. Unmatched junction bases numbered 7, after V lost 4 bases and J lost 1 base. The germline V gene encodes CDR1 SGHAT and CDR2 FQNNGV. This CDR3 region has 15 residues. CDR3 DNA sequence: TGTGCCAGCAGCTCGAACCCGGGACAGTCCTACGAGCAGTACTTC. Translation: CASSSNPGQSYEQYF.

V gene TRBV4-2 combines with J gene TRBJ1-6; TRBD1 aligns across 8 bases. J was trimmed by 7 bases and V by 2 bases; bases with no gene match: 4. From germline, CDR1 is LGHNA and CDR2 YNFKEQ. This CDR3 is 15 amino acids long. CDR3 in DNA: TGTGCCAGCAGCCAACTGGACAGGGTCAATTCACCCCTCCACTTT. Its translation: CASSQLDRVNSPLHF.

The V call is TRBV27, the J call TRBJ2-5; a possible D gene is TRBD2 (6 bases). The V end lost 0 bases, the J end lost 3 bases, and 17 bases lay between the germline ends. This CDR3 comprises 17 residues. Germline CDR1 is MNHEY and CDR2 is SMNVEV (reference sequence). Written as DNA, the CDR3 is TGTGCCAGCAGTTTATCGCCCCCCCCGGGACTCGAAGAGACCCAGTACTTC. It codes for CASSLSPPPGLEETQYF.

The gene calls are TRBV28 and TRBJ1-4; 7 nucleotides line up with TRBD1. The trim removed 5 bases at V and 1 base at J, leaving 10 bases unmatched. This CDR3 has 17 amino acids. Germline V gene sequence: CDR1 MDHEN, CDR2 SYDVKM. The CDR3 loop is CASSTGKGALTNEKLFF. The DNA for the CDR3 is TGTGCCAGCAGTACCGGGAAGGGGGCTTTAACTAATGAAAAACTGTTTTTT.

This rearrangement joins TRBV25-1 to TRBJ1-4; D is possibly TRBD1 (5 bases). V was clipped by 6 bases and J by 6 bases, with 26 bases between them. The germline gives CDR1 MGHDK, CDR2 SYGVNS. This CDR3 comprises 18 residues. Here the CDR3 reads CASSPNVQSKPRDEKLFF. The DNA for the CDR3 is TGTGCCAGCAGCCCAAACGTCCAAAGTAAGCCCAGGGATGAAAAACTGTTTTTT.

The chain links TRBV12-5 to TRBJ2-7; D uncertain. V lost 1 base and J 2 bases, leaving 3 bases between the germline ends. Germline CDR1 LGHNT, CDR2 FRNRAP. The CDR3 has 12 residues. The CDR3, as DNA: TGTGCTAGTGGTTTGGATACCTACGAGCAGTACTTC. It encodes CASGLDTYEQYF.

This chain links TRBV9 with TRBJ2-7, with D maybe TRBD2 (6 bases). Germline V CDR1 and CDR2: SGDLS, YYNGEE. V gave up 0 bases and J gave up 1 base, with 17 bases separating them. The CDR3 loop spans 17 amino acids. Here the CDR3 DNA reads TGTGCCAGCAGCGTAGGTGGGGGACCGGCGGGGTCCTACGAGCAGTACTTC. It yields the protein CASSVGGGPAGSYEQYF.

This clone was recorded only once. This rearrangement joins TRBV4-1 to TRBJ1-3; 9 bases are shared with TRBD1. Germline V gene sequence: CDR1 MGHRA, CDR2 YSYEKL. The J segment lost 4 bases and the V segment lost 0 bases, leaving 10 bases of the junction unmatched. This CDR3 has 18 residues. The CDR3 protein is CASSQESWTGARGNTIYF. CDR3 in DNA: TGCGCCAGCAGCCAAGAATCTTGGACAGGGGCCAGAGGAAACACCATATATTTT.

This chain links TRBV3-1 (or the pseudogene TRBV3-2) with TRBJ1-4; D is undetermined. The V end lost 2 bases, the J end lost 2 bases, and 15 bases lay between the germline ends. Germline V gives CDR1 LGHDT, CDR2 YNNKEL (reference sequence). This CDR3 comprises 17 residues. The DNA of the CDR3 is TGTGCCAGCAGCCAATTGTCTTCCGGGAAGACTAATGAAAAACTGTTTTTT. Translation: CASSQLSSGKTNEKLFF.

The rearrangement uses TRBV6-6 and TRBJ1-2; 8 bases match TRBD1. This CDR3 is built from 16 residues. Germline V gene lookup returns CDR1 MNHNY and CDR2 SVGAGI (reference sequence). The J segment lost 3 bases and the V segment lost 6 bases, leaving 12 bases of the junction unmatched. CDR3 region: CASSDPGQVLDYGYTF. In DNA, the CDR3 is TGTGCCAGCAGCGACCCGGGACAGGTCTTGGACTATGGCTACACCTTC.

The chain couples TRBV6-5 to TRBJ2-4, with D possibly being TRBD2 (5 bases). Germline CDR1 MNHEY, CDR2 SVGAGI. The length of the CDR3 is 14 residues. Trimming removed 0 bases at V and 8 bases at J, with 11 bases between. CDR3 loop: CASSYSEGGDIQYF. The CDR3 coding sequence is TGTGCCAGCAGTTACTCTGAGGGTGGGGACATTCAGTACTTC.